These T cell receptor beta chains were read from a single sample in a study of regulatory T cells in long-lasting Graves disease. TCRdb passed the multiplex PCR reads through MiXCR, listing each CDR3 protein once. The sample holds roughly 350,000 distinct CDR3 sequences; 15% to 20% are singletons and the top ten take roughly 21%. The same data also went into a second study, on T cells in Graves' hyperthyroidism and ophthalmopathy.

The source material was peripheral blood mononuclear cells (PBMCs), sampled at new diagnosis, from a patient treated with antithyroid drugs. All receptors come from a woman younger than 35 with Graves disease. The CDR3 runs from the conserved cysteine through the conserved F or W. The D gene is left open where the match is weak. For some rows the clone size is stated as once, few or many, or as a class when expanded; others skip it.

j_gene | v_gene | d_gene | abundance | CDR3aa | CDR3nt
TRBJ1-2 | TRBV28 | NA | many | CASKWKATYGYTF | TGTGCCAGCAAGTGGAAGGCTACATATGGCTACACCTTC
TRBJ2-1 | TRBV6-1 | NA | many | CASTRENEQFF | TGTGCCAGCACCAGGGAAAATGAGCAGTTCTTC
TRBJ1-5 | TRBV20-1 | NA | many | CSAMGHSNQPQHF | TGCAGTGCTATGGGGCATAGCAATCAGCCCCAGCATTTT
TRBJ1-6 | TRBV10-2 | TRBD1 | few | CASSATGTGTSTSYNSPLHF | TGCGCCAGCAGTGCCACCGGGACAGGGACGTCAACCTCCTATAATTCACCCCTCCACTTT
TRBJ1-4 | TRBV7-9 | NA | many | CASSLAAGRTLGKLFF | TGTGCCAGCAGCTTAGCGGCGGGACGGACCCTCGGGAAACTGTTTTTT
TRBJ2-2 | TRBV12-3/TRBV12-4 | NA | many | CASSFFRDVRELFF | TGTGCCAGCAGTTTCTTCAGGGACGTCAGGGAGCTGTTTTTT
TRBJ2-4 | TRBV14 | NA | few | CASSGRAAKNIQYF | TGTGCCAGCAGCGGGCGGGCGGCCAAAAACATTCAGTACTTC
TRBJ2-7 | TRBV19 | NA | NA | CASSMGGARYEQYF | TGTGCCAGTAGTATGGGGGGCGCGCGCTACGAGCAGTACTTC
TRBJ2-1 | TRBV5-1 | TRBD2 | many | CASSPQGWASGRDNEQFF | TGTGCCAGCAGCCCCCAAGGATGGGCTAGCGGGAGAGACAATGAGCAGTTCTTC
TRBJ2-7 | TRBV3-1 | TRBD1 | many | CASSRTAGGSYEQYF | TGTGCCAGCAGCCGCACGGCAGGGGGTTCCTACGAGCAGTACTTC
TRBJ1-5 | TRBV6-1 | TRBD1 | many | CASSPDRAGQPQHF | TGTGCCAGCAGTCCTGACAGGGCGGGCCAGCCCCAGCATTTT
TRBJ2-5 | TRBV20-1 | TRBD1 | many | CSARGTGVETQYF | TGCAGTGCTAGAGGGACAGGGGTGGAGACCCAGTACTTC
TRBJ2-5 | TRBV10-3 | NA | many | CAISESRAIQETQYF | TGTGCCATCAGTGAGTCCCGGGCTATACAAGAGACCCAGTACTTC
TRBJ2-4 | TRBV30 | NA | many | CAGRDAKNIQYF | TGTGCCGGCCGGGACGCCAAAAACATTCAGTACTTC
TRBJ1-1 | TRBV13 | NA | few | CASSLGVGAFF | TGTGCCAGCAGCCTAGGCGTCGGCGCTTTCTTT